The TCR beta chain described here comes from a study of shared clonotypes between healthy human individuals. Clones were sequenced by immunoSEQ multiplex PCR, and TCRdb holds only the in-frame ones, with some missing. The sample has around 100,000 clones; around 71% are singletons. V was clipped by 0 bases and J by 2 bases, with 8 bases between them. Germline assignment: CDR1 MRHNA and CDR2 SNTAGT. This CDR3 comprises 16 residues. This clone was detected many times. Sequencing was done on a sample of memory CD8+ T cells sorted from blood. Regarding subset: CD45RO+ cells pooled with CCR7-negative TemRA cells. This sequence joins TRBV6-4 and TRBJ2-6; D is ambiguous. This receptor was identified in a woman in her 30s in good health. CDR3 nucleotide sequence: TGTGCCAGCAGTGACTCCCCGGACGCTGGGGCCAACGTCCTGACTTTC. Its translation: CASSDSPDAGANVLTF.